This TCR beta chain was recorded in a study of control samples from healthy donors and cancer patients. Sequencing was performed with immunoSEQ multiplex PCR; in TCRdb, only in-frame clones are kept and a portion is missing. Among over 110,000 clones, around 85% were seen once, and the ten largest hold approximately 9.4%. The origin of this receptor is a woman between 25 and 40 years old in good health. Sequencing was performed on blood.

The CDR3 is CASSEGSRDNYGYTF. As DNA, the CDR3 is TGTGCCAGCAGTGAAGGTTCCAGGGATAACTATGGCTACACCTTC. This sequence joins TRBV6-1 and TRBJ1-2; D perhaps matches TRBD1 (5 bases). The CDR3 is made up of 15 amino acids. The V gene lost 1 base and the J gene lost 1 base, with 10 bases spanning the gap. Germline loops: CDR1 MNHNS, CDR2 SASEGT.